Presented here are 6 T cell receptor beta chains from one specimen sequenced in a study of HIV-infected patients and healthy controls. cDNA was made from about 510 ng RNA using alpha and beta constant primers. Each of the alpha and beta chains got its own library through chain-specific third strand synthesis with indices. Each CDR3 protein is one row after TCRdb ran MiXCR on the 5' RACE reads. The sample has some 10,000 distinct CDR3 sequences; approximately 8.2% are singletons. Whole blood was used without fractionation, so all unsorted peripheral T cells were included. Material: blood. Receptors were obtained from an adult in good health.

Within the sample, this clonotype is medium-sized. The chain carries TRBV2 and TRBJ1-1; possible D gene TRBD1, 6 bases. The V and J ends lost 7 bases and 6 bases respectively, with 15 bases between them. Germline CDR1 is SNHLY and CDR2 is FYNNEI. The CDR3 is 13 amino acids. For the CDR3, the DNA is TGTGCCAGCACCGTGACAGGCCTGCCTGAAGCTTTCTTT. The encoded protein is CASTVTGLPEAFF.

The sample holds many counts of this clonotype. CDR3 residues: CAWIRSTGNTEAFF. CDR3 DNA sequence: TGTGCCTGGATTCGATCGACAGGGAACACTGAAGCTTTCTTT. The gene calls are TRBV30 and TRBJ1-1; D possibly corresponds to TRBD1 (6 bases). There are 14 residues in the CDR3. Trimming took off 4 bases at V and 1 base at J, with 13 bases between the two ends. Germline values: CDR1 GTSNPN, CDR2 SVGIG (reference sequence).

This clonotype was recorded at least ten times. The chain combines TRBV4-1 with TRBJ1-5, with D hard to call. The CDR3 totals 14 residues. From germline, CDR1 is MGHRA and CDR2 YSYEKL. Trimming stripped 0 bases from V and 8 bases from J, with 11 bases between. The CDR3: CASSQDPYEKPQHF. In DNA form, the CDR3 reads TGCGCCAGCAGCCAAGATCCCTACGAGAAGCCCCAGCATTTT.

This clonotype appeared many times. This chain's CDR3 is CASSIAPTGAETQYF. The CDR3 DNA sequence: TGTGCCAGTAGTATAGCCCCGACAGGGGCGGAGACCCAGTACTTC. This chain joins TRBV19 and TRBJ2-5; 8 bases are a match to TRBD1. With 1 base clipped from V and 5 bases from J, the junction kept 6 bases outside the gene matches. There are 15 residues in the CDR3. The germline V gene has CDR1 LNHDA and CDR2 SQIVND (reference sequence).

In this sample, this clonotype turned up many times. V is TRBV12-3 or TRBV12-4 and J is TRBJ2-3; TRBD2 aligns across 10 bases. CDR3 size: 15 residues. Germline trimming cut 2 bases from V and 4 bases from J; bases unmatched to any gene: 3. CDR3 DNA: TGTGCCAGCAGTTTATCCGGGACTAGCGCAGATACGCAGTATTTT. Its translation is CASSLSGTSADTQYF.

By sample share, this clonotype is medium-sized. This chain joins TRBV10-2 and TRBJ2-1, with a weak D call TRBD1 (5 bases). The length of the CDR3 is 14 residues. Trimming shortened V by 6 bases and J by 2 bases, and 11 bases separated the two germline ends. Germline CDR1 and CDR2: WSHSY and SAAADI. The CDR3 loop is CASSTQETYNEQFF. For the CDR3, the DNA is TGCGCCAGCAGCACACAGGAGACCTACAATGAGCAGTTCTTC.